This section outlines one TCR beta chain sequence together with its context. Antigen specificity is unknown. One end of the junction fails to match germline, which may point to a read error. The PCR was carried out with 60 Vbeta primers and 13 Jbeta primers. The data were produced by immunoSEQ multiplex PCR, yet TCRdb's version contains in-frame clones alone and is incomplete. This table has 150,000 to 200,000 clones, roughly 84% appearing once. This CDR3 comprises 13 residues. CDR1 is SEHNR and CDR2 is FQNEAQ in the germline V gene (reference sequence). These data come from a study of cytomegalovirus exposure and HLA in healthy donors. Regarding the study as a whole: DRB1 had the most TCR associations and HLA-C the fewest, a later analysis found, with rates varying by HLA locus. It was likely that a cluster of highly shared sequence variants was a sequencing artifact. One later analysis reportedly identified an Asian-associated ancestry cluster that showed fewer N-insertions than the approximately 700-donor mean. As was reported, the HLA-A and HLA-B alleles of most subjects were accurately predicted from TCR beta sequences.

Sequenced: PBMCs. This sequence joins TRBV7-9 and TRBJ2-1; a possible D gene is TRBD2 (6 bases). This clonotype was obtained from a man aged 25 to 45 in good health and CMV-seronegative. The CDR3 region has the DNA TGTTCCAGCAGCTTATCTTGGGGGGATGAGCAGTTCTTC. This translates into CSSSLSWGDEQFF.